This T cell receptor (beta chain) is drawn from a study of T cells expressing NK-cell markers. Points from the study as a whole: A handful of donors' CD3+CD56-NKG2C+ cells were dominated by the same clonotypes. Each of over 5 donors carried dominant NKG2C+ clonotypes accounting for about 1.0-7.0% of CD8+ T cells.

This CDR3 spans 15 amino acids. CDR1 and CDR2 (germline): MDHEN, SYDVKM. For this clonotype: The antigen is not known.

TCRdb processed the 5' RACE reads again and assigns one entry to each CDR3 protein, with no DNA. This specimen shows under 500,000 distinct CDR3 sequences; the ten leading clones hold less than 7.5%. Sequenced: blood T cells: a sorted CD56 or NKG2C T cell subset, CD4+ or CD8+ T cells, or bulk PBMC T cells (not recorded which). The receptor comes from a woman aged 18 to 75 in good health. V and J are TRBV28 and TRBJ2-7; TCRdb names TRBD2, which stays unverified in the absence of DNA. The CDR3 sequence: CASSQRAGVRYEQYF.